The 18 T cell receptor beta chains reported below all come from one sample, sequenced in a study of Graves' ophthalmopathy and Graves' hyperthyroidism. As the template, RNA transcripts were used to amplify TCR beta CDR3 regions. RT-PCR with HTBI primers came first, then second-round multiplex PCR. TCRdb ran MiXCR on the multiplex PCR reads and lists one entry per CDR3 protein. Of roughly 500,000 distinct CDR3 sequences in the sample, about 15% were seen once. Sequencing input: blood. Receptors originate from a woman aged 25-40 years with Graves' ophthalmopathy.

This chain connects TRBV18 to TRBJ2-2; 12 nucleotides match TRBD2. The CDR3 spans 18 residues. The germline CDR1 and CDR2 sequences are KGHSH and LQKENI. V was pared by 5 bases and J by 1 base, with 8 bases of the junction left unmatched. The CDR3 protein is CASSTGLAGLKNTGELFF. The DNA for the CDR3 is TGTGCCAGCTCAACCGGACTAGCGGGATTAAAGAACACCGGGGAGCTGTTTTTT. Filled out from reference TRBV18 and TRBJ2-2, the complete variable domain reads NAGVMQNPRHLVRRRGQEARLRCSPMKGHSHVYWYRQLPEEGLKFMVYLQKENIIDESGMPKERFSAEFPKEGPSILRIQQVVRGDSAAYFCASSTGLAGLKNTGELFFGEGSRLTVL.

This clonotype was detected many times. The chain recombines TRBV5-4 with TRBJ1-2; 7 positions agree with TRBD1. The V gene end was trimmed by 3 bases and the J gene end by 4 bases; junction bases not matched to a gene: 18. This CDR3 spans 18 amino acids. Germline CDR1 is SGHNT and CDR2 is YYREEE (reference sequence). The CDR3 bases are TGTGCCAGCAGCTCGTGGTCGTGGGACAGCGCCACCTCCTATGGCTACACCTTC. Amino acids: CASSSWSWDSATSYGYTF.

There are many counts of this clonotype. The chain combines TRBV28 with TRBJ2-7, with 9 bases matching TRBD1. Looked up from germline, CDR1 is MDHEN and CDR2 is SYDVKM. This CDR3 comprises 16 residues. V shed 0 bases, J shed 4 bases, and the junction held 7 bases outside the gene matches. The CDR3: CASSLWGGDRAYEQYF. The CDR3 DNA is TGTGCCAGCAGTTTATGGGGGGGGGACAGGGCGTACGAGCAGTACTTC.

This clonotype was seen repeatedly, ten times or more. V is TRBV10-3 and J is TRBJ1-2; the D gene is possibly TRBD1 (5 bases). The ends were cut back, 6 bases at V and 5 bases at J, with 13 bases in the middle. Per germline, CDR1 ENHRY and CDR2 SYGVKD. This CDR3 comprises 13 residues. This CDR3 is CAIRAGPGYGYTF. CDR3 coding DNA: TGTGCCATCAGGGCAGGGCCGGGGTATGGCTACACCTTC.

This clonotype was seen many times. This sequence joins TRBV7-3 and TRBJ2-7, with a tentative D call TRBD1 (6 bases). Germline CDR1 is SGHTA and CDR2 is FQGTGA. The CDR3 is made up of 15 amino acids. With 2 bases removed from V and 2 bases from J, the gap between germline ends came to 13 bases. The CDR3 loop reads CASSLPAGAAYEQYF. The CDR3 nucleotides read TGTGCCAGCAGCTTACCGGCAGGGGCGGCCTACGAGCAGTACTTC.

This clonotype was found many times. The V and J genes are TRBV27 and TRBJ1-1; D unresolved. The germline V gene has CDR1 MNHEY and CDR2 SMNVEV (reference sequence). The length of the CDR3 is 14 residues. Trimming left V 2 bases short and J 1 base short, with 8 bases between. This CDR3 reads CASSLTPGNTEAFF. In nucleotides, the CDR3 is TGTGCCAGCAGTTTAACCCCGGGGAACACTGAAGCTTTCTTT.

This clonotype was counted many times. The rearrangement uses TRBV6-5 and TRBJ2-7, with 7 bases identical to TRBD1. V gave up 5 bases and J gave up 0 bases; unmatched junction bases: 7. CDR3 length equals 15 residues. CDR1 and CDR2 from the germline V gene are MNHEY and SVGAGI. As DNA, the CDR3 is TGTGCCAGCAGTATACAGGGGTCCCTCTCCTACGAGCAGTACTTC. It is translated as CASSIQGSLSYEQYF.

This clonotype was recorded at least ten times. The CDR3 nucleotides are TGTGCCAGCAGCGGACAGATGGGTGGCTACACCTTC. Residues: CASSGQMGGYTF. The V and J genes are TRBV27 and TRBJ1-2, with a possible D match to TRBD1 (6 bases). The ends were cut back, 6 bases at V and 7 bases at J, with 12 bases in the middle. CDR1 MNHEY and CDR2 SMNVEV come from the germline V gene (reference sequence). This CDR3 region has 12 residues.

The table lists this clonotype with a few counts. V is TRBV3-1 and J is TRBJ2-7, with TRBD2 matching over 11 bases. Germline CDR1 LGHDT, CDR2 YNNKEL (reference sequence). The CDR3 runs 16 residues. V lost 3 bases and J lost 0; bases outside the gene matches: 4. For the CDR3, the DNA is TGTGCCAGCAGCCACAGGACTAGCGGGTTCTCCTACGAGCAGTACTTC. Translation: CASSHRTSGFSYEQYF.

This clonotype was seen many times. This rearrangement joins TRBV6-5 to TRBJ2-7, with TRBD1 matching 9 bases. After removal of 0 bases from V and 2 bases from J, the junction contained 5 bases not matched to a gene. Germline CDR1 and CDR2: MNHEY and SVGAGI. The CDR3 runs to 16 residues. The CDR3 spells CASSYSGQGPPYEQYF. The CDR3 bases are TGTGCCAGCAGTTACTCAGGACAGGGGCCTCCCTACGAGCAGTACTTC.

Comment on this clonotype: A much bigger clone sits one base away, suggesting this may be a read error. This chain joins TRBV11-2 and TRBJ2-5; possible D gene TRBD1, 6 bases. This CDR3 spans 14 amino acids. CDR1 and CDR2 (germline): SGHAT, FQNNGV. The CDR3 sequence: CASSLVQGQETKYF. The CDR3 nucleotides read TGTGCCAGCAGCTTAGTACAGGGCCAAGAGACCAAGTACTTC.

This clonotype was seen many times. CDR3 protein: CASSFGYTEAFF. The CDR3 coding sequence is TGTGCCAGCAGCTTTGGATACACTGAAGCTTTCTTT. The rearrangement uses TRBV28 and TRBJ1-1; D gene unclear. Germline CDR1 reads MDHEN; CDR2 reads SYDVKM. The ends were cut back, 6 bases at V and 3 bases at J, with 8 bases in the middle. The CDR3 sequence is 12 residues long.

Many counts were recorded for this clonotype. This chain uses TRBV19 with TRBJ1-1; no firm D call. CDR3 length equals 12 residues. V was pared by 7 bases and J by 1 base, with 7 bases between. Germline V gives CDR1 LNHDA, CDR2 SQIVND (reference sequence). The CDR3 is CASISPNTEAFF. DNA of the CDR3: TGTGCCAGTATCTCGCCGAACACTGAAGCTTTCTTT. The whole variable domain, filled in from reference TRBV19 and TRBJ1-1, reads DGGITQSPKYLFRKEGQNVTLSCEQNLNHDAMYWYRQDPGQGLRLIYYSQIVNDFQKGDIAEGYSVSREKKESFPLTVTSAQKNPTAFYLCASISPNTEAFFGQGTRLTVV.

This chain connects TRBV7-9 to TRBJ1-6; D ambiguous. The CDR3 sequence is 17 residues long. Deletions cut 2 bases from V and 7 bases from J, with 18 bases between. The germline V gene has CDR1 SEHNR and CDR2 FQNEAQ (reference sequence). The CDR3 bases are TGTGCCAGCAGCTTATATTCGCCGGGAACAGAAAATTCACCCCTCCACTTT. This encodes CASSLYSPGTENSPLHF.

There are many counts of this clonotype. The chain recombines TRBV28 with TRBJ1-5, with D unresolved. Looked up from germline, CDR1 is MDHEN and CDR2 is SYDVKM. The CDR3 runs 13 residues. V was trimmed by 5 bases and J by 5 bases, leaving 10 bases between them. CDR3 protein: CASSAGLDQPQHF. The CDR3 bases are TGTGCCAGCAGTGCTGGGTTGGATCAGCCCCAGCATTTT.

This clonotype came up many times. This chain links TRBV19 with TRBJ1-1; 11 bases are a match to TRBD1. Germline trimming cut 2 bases from V and 10 bases from J; bases unmatched to any gene: 9. Germline V gene lookup returns CDR1 LNHDA and CDR2 SQIVND (reference sequence). The CDR3 length is 15 residues. CDR3 sequence reads: CASSITVRDRGRAFF. CDR3 nucleotide sequence: TGTGCCAGTAGTATAACCGTCCGGGACAGGGGGAGAGCTTTCTTT.

The V and J genes are TRBV30 and TRBJ2-7; D not certain. Trimming removed 0 bases from V and 3 bases from J, with 9 bases in between. This CDR3 has 13 amino acids. CDR1 is GTSNPN and CDR2 is SVGIG in the germline V gene (reference sequence). The CDR3 region has the DNA TGTGCCTGGAGTGTACTGGTTGGCTACGAGCAGTACTTC. This translates into CAWSVLVGYEQYF.

The table lists this clonotype with many counts. This rearrangement joins TRBV6-1 to TRBJ2-4; D is possibly TRBD1 (7 bases). The V gene lost 6 bases and the J gene lost 10 bases, with 16 bases spanning the gap. The CDR3 spans 13 residues. The germline gives CDR1 MNHNS, CDR2 SASEGT. The CDR3 loop is CASSVTGAGIQYF. The CDR3 DNA reads as TGTGCCAGCAGCGTCACAGGGGCGGGGATTCAGTACTTC.